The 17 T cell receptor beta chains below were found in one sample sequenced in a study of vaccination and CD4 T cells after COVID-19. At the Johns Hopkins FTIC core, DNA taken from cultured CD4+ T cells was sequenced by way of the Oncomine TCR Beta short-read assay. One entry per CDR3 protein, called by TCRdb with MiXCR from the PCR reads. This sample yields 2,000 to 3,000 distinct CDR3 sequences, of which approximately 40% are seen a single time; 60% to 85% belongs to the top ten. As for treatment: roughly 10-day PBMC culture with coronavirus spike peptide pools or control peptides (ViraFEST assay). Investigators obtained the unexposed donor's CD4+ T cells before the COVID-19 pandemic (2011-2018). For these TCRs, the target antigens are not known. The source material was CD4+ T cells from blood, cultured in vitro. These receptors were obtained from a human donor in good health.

CDR3 coding DNA: TGCGCCAGCACGGGACCGATTTACTACGAGCAGTACTTC. The encoded protein is CASTGPIYYEQYF. The chain has TRBV10-2 and TRBJ2-7; either TRBD1 or TRBD2 may fit D (5 bases each). Germline V CDR1 and CDR2: WSHSY, SAAADI. V shed 7 bases and J shed 3 bases, with 13 bases lying between them. The CDR3 sequence is 13 residues long.

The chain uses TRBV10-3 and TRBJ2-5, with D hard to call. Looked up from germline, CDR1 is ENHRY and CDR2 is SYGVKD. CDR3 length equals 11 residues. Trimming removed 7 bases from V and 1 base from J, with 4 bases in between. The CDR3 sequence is CAIIFQETQYF. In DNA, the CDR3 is TGTGCCATCATCTTCCAAGAGACCCAGTACTTC.

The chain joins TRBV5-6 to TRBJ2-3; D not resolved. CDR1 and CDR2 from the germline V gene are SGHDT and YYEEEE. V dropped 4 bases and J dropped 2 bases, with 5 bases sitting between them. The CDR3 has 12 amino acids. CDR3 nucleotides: TGTGCCAGCAGCCGAGACACAGATACGCAGTATTTT. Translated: CASSRDTDTQYF.

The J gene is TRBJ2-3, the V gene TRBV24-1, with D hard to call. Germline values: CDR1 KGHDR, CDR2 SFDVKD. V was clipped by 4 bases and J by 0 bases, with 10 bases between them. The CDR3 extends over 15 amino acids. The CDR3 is CATSDLGSSTDTQYF. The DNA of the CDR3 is TGTGCCACCAGTGACTTAGGATCTAGCACAGATACGCAGTATTTT.

The CDR3 spells CASSSPGQPQHF. In DNA form, the CDR3 reads TGTGCCAGCAGCTCCCCGGGTCAGCCCCAGCATTTT. This sequence joins TRBV7-3 and TRBJ1-5; the D is unclear. This CDR3 has 12 residues. V lost 4 bases, J lost 6 bases, and 7 bases lay in between. CDR1 and CDR2 from the germline V gene are SGHTA and FQGTGA.

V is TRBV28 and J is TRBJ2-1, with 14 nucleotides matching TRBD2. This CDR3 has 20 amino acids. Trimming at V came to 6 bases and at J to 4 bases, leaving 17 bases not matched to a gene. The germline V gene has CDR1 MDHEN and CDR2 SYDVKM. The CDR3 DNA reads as TGTGCCAGCAGAACCCCCGGGACAAGACTAGCGGGAGGGCTTTACAATGAGCAGTTCTTC. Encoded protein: CASRTPGTRLAGGLYNEQFF.

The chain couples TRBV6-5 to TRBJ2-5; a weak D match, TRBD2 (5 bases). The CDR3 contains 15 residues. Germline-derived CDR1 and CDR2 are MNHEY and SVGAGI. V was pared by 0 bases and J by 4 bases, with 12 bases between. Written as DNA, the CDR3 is TGTGCCAGCAGTTACTCGAGCGTGGCGGGAGAGACCCAGTACTTC. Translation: CASSYSSVAGETQYF.

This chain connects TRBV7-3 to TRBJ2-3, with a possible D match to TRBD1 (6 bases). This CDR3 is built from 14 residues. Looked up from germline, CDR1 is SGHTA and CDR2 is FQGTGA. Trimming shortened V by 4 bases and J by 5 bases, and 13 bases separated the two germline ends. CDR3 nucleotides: TGTGCCAGCAGCTCACAAGCGACAGGAGATACGCAGTATTTT. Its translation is CASSSQATGDTQYF.

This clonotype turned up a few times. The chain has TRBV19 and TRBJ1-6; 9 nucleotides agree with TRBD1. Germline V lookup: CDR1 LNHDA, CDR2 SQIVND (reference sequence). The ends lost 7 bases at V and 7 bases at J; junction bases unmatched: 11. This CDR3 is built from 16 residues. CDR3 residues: CASNSIRDRANSPLHF. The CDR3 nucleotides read TGTGCCAGTAACTCAATCCGGGACAGGGCGAATTCACCCCTCCACTTT.

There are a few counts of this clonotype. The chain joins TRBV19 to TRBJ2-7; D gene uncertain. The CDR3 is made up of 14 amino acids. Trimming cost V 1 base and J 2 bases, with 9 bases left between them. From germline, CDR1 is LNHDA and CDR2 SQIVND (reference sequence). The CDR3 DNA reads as TGTGCCAGTAGTATAGCGCAGGCCGCCTACGAGCAGTACTTC. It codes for CASSIAQAAYEQYF.

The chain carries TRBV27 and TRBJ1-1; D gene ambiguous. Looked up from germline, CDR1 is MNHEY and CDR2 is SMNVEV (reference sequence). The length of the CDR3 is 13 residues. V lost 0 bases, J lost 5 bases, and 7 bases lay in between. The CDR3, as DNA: TGTGCCAGCAGTTTATCCGTGATTACTGAAGCTTTCTTT. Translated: CASSLSVITEAFF.

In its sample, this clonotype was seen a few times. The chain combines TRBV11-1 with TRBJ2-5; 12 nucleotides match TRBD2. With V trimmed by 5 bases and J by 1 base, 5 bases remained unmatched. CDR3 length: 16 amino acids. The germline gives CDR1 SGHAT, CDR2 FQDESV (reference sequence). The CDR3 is CASSARLAGVQETQYF. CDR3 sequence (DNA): TGTGCCAGCAGCGCAAGACTAGCGGGGGTCCAAGAGACCCAGTACTTC.

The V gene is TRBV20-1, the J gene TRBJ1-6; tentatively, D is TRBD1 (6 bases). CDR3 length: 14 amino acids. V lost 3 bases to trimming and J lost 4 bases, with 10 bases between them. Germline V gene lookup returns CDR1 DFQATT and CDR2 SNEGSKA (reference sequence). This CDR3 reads CSARGGVYNSPLHF. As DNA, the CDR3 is TGCAGTGCTAGGGGGGGCGTGTATAATTCACCCCTCCACTTT.

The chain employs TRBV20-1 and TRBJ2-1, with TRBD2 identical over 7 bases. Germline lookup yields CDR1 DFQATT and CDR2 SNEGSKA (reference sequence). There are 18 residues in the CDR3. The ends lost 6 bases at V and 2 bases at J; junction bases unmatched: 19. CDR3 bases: TGCAGTGCCCTCAGCCAGAGATTCAGCGGGAACGCCTACAATGAGCAGTTCTTC. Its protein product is CSALSQRFSGNAYNEQFF.

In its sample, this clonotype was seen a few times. The CDR3 sequence: CASSGRQENTDTQYF. The CDR3 nucleotides are TGTGCCAGCAGCGGGCGACAGGAGAACACAGATACGCAGTATTTT. The chain links TRBV7-9 to TRBJ2-3; possibly TRBD1 for D (6 bases). This CDR3 is 15 amino acids long. The V gene lost 5 bases and the J gene lost 2 bases, with 14 bases spanning the gap. Germline CDR1 is SEHNR and CDR2 is FQNEAQ (reference sequence).

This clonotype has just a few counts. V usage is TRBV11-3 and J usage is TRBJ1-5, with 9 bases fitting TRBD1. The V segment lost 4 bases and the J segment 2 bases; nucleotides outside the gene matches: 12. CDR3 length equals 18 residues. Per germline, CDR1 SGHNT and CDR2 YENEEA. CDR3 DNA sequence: TGTGCCAGCAGCTCCGGGACAGGGCTCCCCCCGGGCAATCAGCCCCAGCATTTT. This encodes CASSSGTGLPPGNQPQHF.

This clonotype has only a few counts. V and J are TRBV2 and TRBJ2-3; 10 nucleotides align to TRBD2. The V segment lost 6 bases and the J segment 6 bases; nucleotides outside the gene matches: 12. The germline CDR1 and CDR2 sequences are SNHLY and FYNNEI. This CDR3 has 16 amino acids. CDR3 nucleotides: TGTGCCAGCAGGGAGGGGAGCGGGGGGGCCTTGGATACGCAGTATTTT. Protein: CASREGSGGALDTQYF.